The 17 T cell receptor beta chains reported below all come from one sample, sequenced in a study of blood T cell repertoires in COVID-19. Produced via immunoSEQ multiplex PCR; TCRdb's table is partial and in-frame only. The data contain tens of thousands of clones, 90% to 95% of them singletons. What was sequenced was peripheral blood. These receptors were taken from a woman under 40 in a cohort sampled during active COVID-19.

The V call is TRBV9, the J call TRBJ2-3; 7 bases are shared with TRBD2. The J segment lost 3 bases and the V segment lost 3 bases, leaving 16 bases of the junction unmatched. This CDR3 contains 18 residues. Germline CDR1 SGDLS, CDR2 YYNGEE. The CDR3 loop is CASSEGRKAGAATDTQYF. The CDR3 DNA reads TGTGCCAGCAGCGAGGGCAGGAAGGCGGGAGCTGCGACAGATACGCAGTATTTT.

The rearrangement links TRBV9 to TRBJ2-7; possible D gene TRBD2, 6 bases. The CDR3 consists of 15 residues. V was shortened by 0 bases and J by 6 bases, with 16 bases between the two germline ends. Germline values: CDR1 SGDLS, CDR2 YYNGEE. The CDR3: CASSVDSAGSGEQYF. As DNA, the CDR3 is TGTGCCAGCAGCGTAGATTCGGCGGGGAGTGGCGAGCAGTACTTC.

The V call is TRBV7-2, the J call TRBJ1-2; weak D call: TRBD1 (5 bases). Trimming pared 5 bases from V and 6 bases from J, leaving 16 bases between. The germline V gene encodes CDR1 SGHTA and CDR2 FQGNSA. The CDR3 has 14 amino acids. In DNA form, the CDR3 reads TGTGCCAGCAGCCAGGTACGGAGGGGCAATGGCTACACCTTC. Amino acids: CASSQVRRGNGYTF.

V gene TRBV6-5 combines with J gene TRBJ1-2, with D hard to call. Germline CDR1 and CDR2: MNHEY and SVGAGI. This CDR3 region has 14 residues. V lost 0 bases and J lost 2, with 7 bases in between. CDR3 protein: CASSYSTRNYGYTF. CDR3 sequence (DNA): TGTGCCAGCAGTTACTCGACTCGGAACTATGGCTACACCTTC.

In this sample, this clone turned up once. The chain links TRBV5-6 to TRBJ1-5; 10 bases line up with TRBD1. This CDR3 is built from 14 residues. V shed 6 bases and J 5 bases; nucleotides not matched to a gene: 5. Germline lookup yields CDR1 SGHDT and CDR2 YYEEEE. CDR3 sequence reads: CASTWGTGDQPQHF. CDR3 coding DNA: TGTGCCAGCACCTGGGGGACAGGGGATCAGCCCCAGCATTTT.

J is TRBJ1-2 and V is TRBV5-4, with 9 positions matching TRBD1. Germline V gene sequence: CDR1 SGHNT, CDR2 YYREEE (reference sequence). The CDR3 is 16 residues long. Trimming cost V 4 bases and J 1 base; bases outside gene matches: 8. The CDR3 bases are TGTGCCAGCAGCAAGGGACAGGGAGGAGGTAACTATGGCTACACCTTC. Protein product: CASSKGQGGGNYGYTF.

This clone was seen a single time. The V and J genes are TRBV29-1 and TRBJ1-2, with D perhaps matching TRBD1 (5 bases). Trimming stripped 6 bases from V and 3 bases from J, with 17 bases between. Germline V gene lookup returns CDR1 SQVTM and CDR2 ANQGSEA. The CDR3 spans 14 residues. The CDR3, as DNA: TGCAGCGTCCCATCGAGGCAGGGTGACTATGGCTACACCTTC. Encoded protein: CSVPSRQGDYGYTF.

V gene TRBV19 combines with J gene TRBJ2-4; 12 nucleotides align to TRBD2. With V trimmed by 5 bases and J by 6 bases, 5 bases remained unmatched. The CDR3 is 15 residues long. The germline V gene encodes CDR1 LNHDA and CDR2 SQIVND (reference sequence). The CDR3 nucleotides are TGTGCCAGTAGTCCTAGCGGGAGGGTAGGAAACATTCAGTACTTC. Its protein is CASSPSGRVGNIQYF. The entire variable domain, with the rest obtained from reference TRBV19 and TRBJ2-4, is as follows: DGGITQSPKYLFRKEGQNVTLSCEQNLNHDAMYWYRQDPGQGLRLIYYSQIVNDFQKGDIAEGYSVSREKKESFPLTVTSAQKNPTAFYLCASSPSGRVGNIQYFGAGTRLSVL.

This chain joins TRBV7-9 and TRBJ2-2; TRBD2 matches at 9 bases. Germline-derived CDR1 and CDR2 are SEHNR and FQNEAQ (reference sequence). This CDR3 has 17 amino acids. J was trimmed by 5 bases and V by 2 bases; bases with no gene match: 9. For the CDR3, the DNA is TGTGCCAGCAGCTTATCTGGAAAGACTAGCGGTACCGGGGAGCTGTTTTTT. Protein sequence: CASSLSGKTSGTGELFF.

The chain recombines TRBV19 with TRBJ2-6; 11 positions agree with TRBD2. Trimming cost V 0 bases and J 3 bases; bases outside gene matches: 16. CDR1 and CDR2 (germline): LNHDA, SQIVND (reference sequence). CDR3 length equals 22 residues. The DNA of the CDR3 is TGTGCCAGTAGTATAGATAAAGGAAGGGGGCTAGCGGGAGGAGTTGGGGCCAACGTCCTGACTTTC. It yields the protein CASSIDKGRGLAGGVGANVLTF. Based on the CDR3 plus reference TRBV19 and TRBJ2-6, the full variable domain is DGGITQSPKYLFRKEGQNVTLSCEQNLNHDAMYWYRQDPGQGLRLIYYSQIVNDFQKGDIAEGYSVSREKKESFPLTVTSAQKNPTAFYLCASSIDKGRGLAGGVGANVLTFGAGSRLTVL.

The gene calls are TRBV7-2 and TRBJ1-6, with D perhaps matching TRBD1 (6 bases). This CDR3 has 16 residues. Germline V lookup: CDR1 SGHTA, CDR2 FQGNSA. V was pared by 4 bases and J by 7 bases, with 17 bases between. For the CDR3, the DNA is TGTGCCAGCAGCTCGCCCGGCGGGGGCGAGAATTCACCCCTCCACTTT. This translates into CASSSPGGGENSPLHF.

The genes are TRBV7-8 and TRBJ2-5; 10 bases are a match to TRBD2. The germline gives CDR1 SGHVS, CDR2 FQNEAQ. CDR3 length: 16 residues. Trimming cost V 5 bases and J 4 bases; bases outside gene matches: 10. The CDR3 DNA reads as TGTGCCAGCAGCCAGGGGAAGCGGGAGGGCCGAGAGACCCAGTACTTC. Encoded protein: CASSQGKREGRETQYF.

This clone is a singleton in its sample. V is TRBV4-2 and J is TRBJ2-2; a weak D match, TRBD2 (5 bases). CDR3 length equals 15 residues. With 0 bases removed from V and 7 bases from J, the gap between germline ends came to 12 bases. Germline loops: CDR1 LGHNA, CDR2 YNFKEQ. CDR3 region: CASSQESTGIGELFF. Written as DNA, the CDR3 is TGTGCCAGCAGCCAAGAGTCCACCGGGATCGGGGAGCTGTTTTTT.

As regards this clone: This sample also contains other DNA sequences that code for the same CDR3. The chain couples TRBV9 to TRBJ1-2, with 7 bases matching TRBD1. This CDR3 spans 15 amino acids. The V gene's germline CDR1 is SGDLS and CDR2 YYNGEE. The V segment lost 0 bases and the J segment 0 bases; nucleotides outside the gene matches: 2. In nucleotides, the CDR3 is TGTGCCAGCAGCGTAGGGGGACAGTCTAACTATGGCTACACCTTC. Translating gives CASSVGGQSNYGYTF.

The rearrangement links TRBV5-1 to TRBJ2-3; D not resolved. The V gene lost 0 bases and the J gene lost 0 bases, with 5 bases spanning the gap. The CDR3 totals 14 residues. CDR1 and CDR2 (germline): SGHRS, YFSETQ. CDR3 residues: CASSLGQSTDTQYF. The CDR3 coding sequence is TGCGCCAGCAGCTTGGGGCAGAGCACAGATACGCAGTATTTT.

The chain employs TRBV30 and TRBJ1-1; D gene unclear. Trimming removed 4 bases at V and 2 bases at J, with 11 bases between. The CDR3 has 13 amino acids. From germline, CDR1 is GTSNPN and CDR2 SVGIG (reference sequence). For the CDR3, the DNA is TGTGCCTGGACCATGAGGAGCAACACTGAAGCTTTCTTT. This codes for CAWTMRSNTEAFF.

V and J are TRBV9 and TRBJ2-3, with D possibly matching TRBD2 (6 bases). V lost 0 bases to trimming and J lost 4 bases, with 12 bases between them. This CDR3 comprises 15 residues. In germline, CDR1 is SGDLS, CDR2 YYNGEE. CDR3 residues: CASSVVGSWADTQYF. The CDR3 DNA is TGTGCCAGCAGCGTAGTCGGGAGTTGGGCAGATACGCAGTATTTT. The whole variable domain, filled in from reference TRBV9 and TRBJ2-3, reads DSGVTQTPKHLITATGQRVTLRCSPRSGDLSVYWYQQSLDQGLQFLIQYYNGEERAKGNILERFSAQQFPDLHSELNLSSLELGDSALYFCASSVVGSWADTQYFGPGTRLTVL.